These 4 T cell receptor beta chains originate from one sample sequenced in a study of cytomegalovirus exposure and HLA in healthy donors. The PCR had 60 Vbeta and 13 Jbeta primers. Generated by immunoSEQ multiplex PCR, the TCRdb table keeps only in-frame clones and is missing some. The ten most abundant clones cover roughly 1% of a sample with 100,000 to 150,000 clones. Material: PBMCs. Every receptor here comes from a man between 18 and 29 years old in good health and CMV-seronegative.

The chain combines TRBV29-1 with TRBJ1-6; TRBD1 matches at 9 bases. This CDR3 comprises 13 residues. With V trimmed by 4 bases and J by 9 bases, 4 bases remained unmatched. Germline CDR1 reads SQVTM; CDR2 reads ANQGSEA. DNA for the CDR3: TGCAGCGTTGCCCGGGACAGGGCTTCACCCCTCCACTTT. Translating it yields CSVARDRASPLHF.

The chain links TRBV6-5 to TRBJ1-2; the D is unclear. The CDR3 spans 16 residues. The germline gives CDR1 MNHEY, CDR2 SVGAGI. Between the trimmed V and J ends, which lost 0 bases and 4 bases, there was a span of 15 bases. CDR3 sequence reads: CASSYSRERSLYGYTF. As DNA, the CDR3 is TGTGCCAGCAGTTACTCCCGCGAACGGTCACTCTATGGCTACACCTTC.

The chain employs TRBV29-1 and TRBJ2-5; 7 nucleotides align to TRBD2. Germline CDR1 reads SQVTM; CDR2 reads ANQGSEA. This CDR3 contains 12 residues. J lost 2 bases, V lost 8 bases, and 5 bases had no gene match. The CDR3 loop is CSLSGIQETQYF. CDR3 DNA: TGCAGCTTAAGCGGGATTCAAGAGACCCAGTACTTC.

The genes are TRBV5-1 and TRBJ2-1; TRBD1 agrees at 8 bases. V lost 0 bases and J lost 9; bases outside the gene matches: 14. This CDR3 comprises 17 residues. Germline V CDR1 and CDR2: SGHRS, YFSETQ. CDR3 nucleotides: TGCGCCAGCAGCTTGGCCCGGACAGGGAGGTACATCGGTGAGCAGTTCTTC. Protein sequence: CASSLARTGRYIGEQFF.